The rows below give T cell receptor beta chains drawn from one sample of a study of CD8+CD57+ T cells in acquired aplastic anemia. TCRdb passed the reads through MiXCR, listing each CDR3 protein once. The sample holds approximately 200,000 distinct CDR3 sequences, roughly 50% seen once. Sequenced: sorted CD4+, CD8+, or CD8+CD57+ T cells (not recorded which) from PBMCs. The receptors here all came from a human donor with aplastic anemia. CDR3s include the opening cysteine and the closing phenylalanine or tryptophan. D genes are given only for firm matches. A row's size may be missing; if present it is once, few, many or a size class.

d_gene | j_gene | abundance | v_gene | CDR3nt | CDR3aa
TRBD1 | TRBJ1-1 | many | TRBV6-1 | TGTGCCAGCAGGGGACAGTTCGCGGGGGACACTGAAGCTTTCTTT | CASRGQFAGDTEAFF
NA | TRBJ2-3 | NA | TRBV9 | TGTGCCAGCAGCTTATCCGGGGGACGGAGCACAGATACGCAGTATTTT | CASSLSGGRSTDTQYF
NA | TRBJ2-7 | NA | TRBV10-2 | TGCGCCAGCTCACCGAGAGGGACCGACTACGAGCAGTACTTC | CASSPRGTDYEQYF
NA | TRBJ2-3 | NA | TRBV7-3 | TGTGCCAGCAGCCTAGACTACAGGGATACGCAGTATTTT | CASSLDYRDTQYF
TRBD2 | TRBJ2-7 | many | TRBV12-3/TRBV12-4 | TGTGCCAGCAGTTTAGGGGGGTGGGGGGGCTACGAGCAGTACTTC | CASSLGGWGGYEQYF
TRBD1 | TRBJ2-3 | NA | TRBV7-8 | TGTGCCAGCAGCCGACAGGGCAAGGGCGCAGATACGCAGTATTTT | CASSRQGKGADTQYF
NA | TRBJ1-5 | NA | TRBV10-3 | TGTGCCATCAGTGAGACCCTAGCGGGGGGGAGAGGATATCAGCCCCAGCATTTT | CAISETLAGGRGYQPQHF
TRBD1 | TRBJ1-2 | NA | TRBV15 | TGTGCCACCAGCAGAGACCGGGACAGGGCGATTTCGGGCTACACCTTC | CATSRDRDRAISGYTF
NA | TRBJ1-2 | many | TRBV19 | TGTGCCAGTAGTATAGGGGGCGCGAGCTATGGCTACACCTTC | CASSIGGASYGYTF
NA | TRBJ1-5 | few | TRBV18 | TGTGCCAGCTCACCACCGGGGGCAGGCAATCAGCCCCAGCATTTT | CASSPPGAGNQPQHF
NA | TRBJ1-2 | NA | TRBV5-1 | TGCGCCAGCAGCTTCACCCCAGGGTACTATGGCTACACCTTC | CASSFTPGYYGYTF
NA | TRBJ1-1 | many | TRBV20-1 | TGCAGTGCTAGAGAGCTGGTAGGGGGGAACACTGAAGCTTTCTTT | CSARELVGGNTEAFF
NA | TRBJ2-7 | NA | TRBV10-3 | TGTGCCATCAGTGACGGGAACTACGAGCAGTACTTC | CAISDGNYEQYF
NA | TRBJ2-7 | many | TRBV20-1 | TGCAGTGCTAGAGCTCCTCTAGGGGGGGGAGAGCAGTACTTC | CSARAPLGGGEQYF
TRBD1 | TRBJ2-3 | NA | TRBV7-9 | TGTGCCAGCAGCTTAGGAGGACAGGGAGTGGGTGATACGCAGTATTTT | CASSLGGQGVGDTQYF
NA | TRBJ2-7 | NA | TRBV20-1 | TGCAGTGCTAGAATTGTCCACGAGCAGTACTTC | CSARIVHEQYF
NA | TRBJ2-1 | many | TRBV6-5 | TGTGCCAGCAGTCCGGGGGACTCCTACAATGAGCAGTTCTTC | CASSPGDSYNEQFF
NA | TRBJ2-3 | many | TRBV11-2 | TGCGCCAGCAGCTTGGGAACTAGTACAGATACGCAGTATTTT | CASSLGTSTDTQYF
NA | TRBJ1-2 | many | TRBV5-1 | TGCGCCAGCAGCTTGGGAGAGACAGCTGCGGGCTATGGCTACACCTTC | CASSLGETAAGYGYTF
TRBD2 | TRBJ2-1 | few | TRBV24-1 | TGTGCCACCAGTGATACTAGCGGGGGGGTAGGTGAGCAGTTCTTC | CATSDTSGGVGEQFF
TRBD2 | TRBJ2-1 | many | TRBV5-1 | TGCGCCAGCAGCTTGAGGACTGGCGGGGGTGAGCAGTTCTTC | CASSLRTGGGEQFF
TRBD1 | TRBJ1-5 | NA | TRBV5-4 | TGTGCCAGCAGCATCGGACAGGGTGGACATCAGCCCCAGCATTTT | CASSIGQGGHQPQHF
TRBD1 | TRBJ1-1 | NA | TRBV9 | TGTGCCAGCAGCGTAGGTGGGACAGGGGCCACTGAAGCTTTCTTT | CASSVGGTGATEAFF
TRBD2 | TRBJ2-1 | NA | TRBV5-1 | TGTGCCAGCAGCACCCGGGGGGGGAACAATGAGCAGTTCTTC | CASSTRGGNNEQFF
NA | TRBJ2-7 | many | TRBV7-8 | TGTGCCAGCAGCTTAGTAATCGCAGGCCCCACCTGGCAGTACTTC | CASSLVIAGPTWQYF
NA | TRBJ1-1 | NA | TRBV7-8 | TGTGCCAGCAGCTTAGCCGGGGTGTTAGTATCTGAAGCTTTCTTT | CASSLAGVLVSEAFF
TRBD1 | TRBJ2-7 | many | TRBV20-1 | TGCAGTGCTAGTATCGGGACAGGGCAGTACGAGCAGTACTTC | CSASIGTGQYEQYF
NA | TRBJ2-7 | NA | TRBV19 | TGTGCCAGTAGTTCGGGGGCGGGGACCTACGAGCAGTACTTC | CASSSGAGTYEQYF
NA | TRBJ1-2 | NA | TRBV25-1 | TGTGCCAGCAGTGAAAAAGGGACTATTTATGGCTACACCTTC | CASSEKGTIYGYTF
NA | TRBJ2-7 | few | TRBV7-8 | TGTGCCAGCAGCTTAGAGGGCCGCTGGGCCTACGAGCAGTACTTC | CASSLEGRWAYEQYF
NA | TRBJ2-5 | many | TRBV7-7 | TGTGCCGTTCTTGGGGGGGCGGAGACCCAGTACTTC | CAVLGGAETQYF
TRBD2 | TRBJ2-7 | NA | TRBV9 | TGTGCCAGCAGCGTAGAAGGACTAGGAGCCTACGAGCAGTACTTC | CASSVEGLGAYEQYF
TRBD1 | TRBJ1-2 | once | TRBV29-1 | TGCAGCGTCGGACAGGGCTGGGGCTACACCTTC | CSVGQGWGYTF
TRBD2 | TRBJ2-1 | NA | TRBV7-9 | TGTGCCAGCAGCCAAGATTGGCGGGAGGGCCGAGAGCAGTTCTTC | CASSQDWREGREQFF
NA | TRBJ1-2 | many | TRBV3-1 | TGTGCCAGCAGCCAAAAGGGAGGAGGGGGCTACACCTTC | CASSQKGGGGYTF
TRBD1 | TRBJ1-2 | NA | TRBV20-1 | TGCAGTGCTAGAACCGGGACAGGGGAAGGCTACACCTTC | CSARTGTGEGYTF
TRBD2 | TRBJ2-5 | many | TRBV7-2 | TGTGCCAGCAGCCCCCTGGGGGTTAGCGGGGTGGAGACCCAGTACTTC | CASSPLGVSGVETQYF
NA | TRBJ2-7 | NA | TRBV9 | TGTGCCAGCAGCGTAGACGGCGGCGGAATCTACGAGCAGTACTTC | CASSVDGGGIYEQYF
TRBD1 | TRBJ1-4 | NA | TRBV9 | TGTGCCAGCAGCGTAGAAGCGGGGACAGCCCCAACTAATGAAAAACTGTTTTTT | CASSVEAGTAPTNEKLFF
NA | TRBJ2-5 | many | TRBV11-2 | TGTGCCAGCAGCTTGGTGAAGGAGACCCAGTACTTC | CASSLVKETQYF
NA | TRBJ1-5 | many | TRBV6-6 | TGTGCCAGCAGCAGCGGGAGTCAGGGCAATCAGCCCCAGCATTTT | CASSSGSQGNQPQHF
TRBD2 | TRBJ2-7 | NA | TRBV11-2 | TGTGCCAGCAGCTTAGAAAAGGGGCTAGCGGTTTTTTACGAGCAGTACTTC | CASSLEKGLAVFYEQYF
NA | TRBJ2-3 | few | TRBV29-1 | TGCAGCGTAAGGGGGGGCAAGGCAGATACGCAGTATTTT | CSVRGGKADTQYF
NA | TRBJ1-6 | NA | TRBV10-1 | TGCGCCAGCAGTGACAGGGCCAATTCACCCCTCCACTTT | CASSDRANSPLHF